The 17 T cell receptor beta chains in this list originate from one sample, sequenced in a study of T cells in Graves' hyperthyroidism and ophthalmopathy. TCR beta CDR3 regions were amplified from RNA transcripts. First-round RT-PCR targeting the TCR CDR3 was performed with the HTBI primer set. TCRdb recomputed calls from the multiplex PCR reads with MiXCR, one row per CDR3 protein. In the table there are about 560,000 distinct CDR3 sequences, 15% to 18% of which are singletons. What was sequenced was blood. Every receptor here comes from a woman younger than 45 with Graves' hyperthyroidism.

J is TRBJ2-3 and V is TRBV6-1; no clear D. V was clipped by 5 bases and J by 0 bases, with 12 bases between them. Germline CDR1 MNHNS, CDR2 SASEGT. The CDR3 extends over 15 amino acids. The CDR3 is CASSYLGGSTDTQYF. The CDR3 nucleotides read TGTGCCAGCAGTTATTTAGGCGGTAGCACAGATACGCAGTATTTT.

The chain uses TRBV2 and TRBJ2-1, with 9 bases that match TRBD2. J gave up 9 bases and V 7 bases, and 7 bases lay outside the gene matches. The CDR3 runs to 13 residues. Germline lookup yields CDR1 SNHLY and CDR2 FYNNEI. The CDR3 is CASNGGRGAEQFF. CDR3 bases: TGTGCCAGCAATGGCGGGAGGGGCGCTGAGCAGTTCTTC.

This clonotype was seen repeatedly, ten times or more. J is TRBJ1-5 and V is TRBV28, with TRBD1 matching over 10 bases. The CDR3 consists of 15 residues. Germline values: CDR1 MDHEN, CDR2 SYDVKM. J gave up 4 bases and V 5 bases, and 5 bases lay outside the gene matches. In DNA, the CDR3 is TGTGCCAGCAGTGCAGTGGGACAGGGGAATCAGCCCCAGCATTTT. Encoded protein: CASSAVGQGNQPQHF.

This sequence joins TRBV6-1 and TRBJ1-2; 7 positions agree with TRBD1. The V gene's germline CDR1 is MNHNS and CDR2 SASEGT. V was pared by 2 bases and J by 1 base, with 7 bases of the junction left unmatched. The CDR3 has 16 amino acids. For the CDR3, the DNA is TGTGCCAGCAGTGAACAAGAGGGGGCGGGTAACTATGGCTACACCTTC. It is translated as CASSEQEGAGNYGYTF.

In this sample, this clonotype turned up a few times. This chain uses TRBV30 with TRBJ1-1; 8 nucleotides agree with TRBD1. The CDR3 sequence is 13 residues long. CDR1 is GTSNPN and CDR2 is SVGIG in the germline V gene (reference sequence). With V trimmed by 1 base and J by 6 bases, 4 bases remained unmatched. The CDR3 DNA sequence: TGTGCCTGGAGTGGACAGGGGAGGGCTGAAGCTTTCTTT. Translating it yields CAWSGQGRAEAFF.

This clonotype was found a few times. The chain links TRBV19 to TRBJ1-1; no clear D gene. The CDR3 is made up of 13 amino acids. V was shortened by 4 bases and J by 2 bases, with 8 bases between the two germline ends. Looked up from germline, CDR1 is LNHDA and CDR2 is SQIVND (reference sequence). CDR3 residues: CASSKILNTEAFF. The CDR3 DNA is TGTGCCAGTAGTAAGATCCTAAACACTGAAGCTTTCTTT.

V gene TRBV25-1 combines with J gene TRBJ1-2, with unresolved D. Between the trimmed V and J ends, which lost 4 bases and 8 bases, there was a span of 14 bases. Per the germline V gene, CDR1 is MGHDK and CDR2 is SYGVNS. This CDR3 region has 13 residues. The CDR3 spells CASSAAPPGGYTF. DNA of the CDR3: TGTGCCAGCAGTGCCGCCCCCCCGGGAGGCTACACCTTC.

Ten or more counts support this clonotype. This chain links TRBV5-1 with TRBJ2-3; 9 bases are shared with TRBD1. The germline V gene has CDR1 SGHRS and CDR2 YFSETQ. J gave up 3 bases and V 0 bases, and 5 bases lay outside the gene matches. The CDR3 length is 16 residues. The CDR3 spells CASSLGGTGWTDTQYF. Here the CDR3 DNA reads TGCGCCAGCAGCTTGGGCGGGACAGGGTGGACAGATACGCAGTATTTT.

Many counts were recorded for this clonotype. V and J are TRBV29-1 and TRBJ2-7; 7 bases match TRBD2. Germline V lookup: CDR1 SQVTM, CDR2 ANQGSEA. The CDR3 is 12 amino acids. J gave up 7 bases and V 4 bases, and 7 bases lay outside the gene matches. The CDR3 DNA is TGCAGCGTTGGTCTAGCGGTAGGGGAGCAGTACTTC. Its translation is CSVGLAVGEQYF.

Ten or more counts support this clonotype. The chain uses TRBV18 and TRBJ1-1; D perhaps matches TRBD1 (5 bases). Germline CDR1 and CDR2: KGHSH and LQKENI. The V and J ends lost 2 bases and 3 bases respectively, with 7 bases between them. This CDR3 contains 13 residues. The CDR3 DNA reads TGTGCCAGCTCACCATTGGGGGACACTGAAGCTTTCTTT. Protein product: CASSPLGDTEAFF.

This clonotype was observed a handful of times. V and J are TRBV5-6 and TRBJ2-3, with unresolved D. V lost 4 bases to trimming and J lost 6 bases, with 9 bases between them. The CDR3 extends over 12 amino acids. Per germline, CDR1 SGHDT and CDR2 YYEEEE. The CDR3 loop reads CASSPQRDTQYF. The CDR3 DNA reads TGTGCCAGCAGCCCCCAACGGGATACGCAGTATTTT.

V and J are TRBV19 and TRBJ2-2; D unresolved. The CDR3 loop spans 13 amino acids. Germline V gene data show CDR1 as LNHDA and CDR2 as SQIVND (reference sequence). The V gene lost 6 bases and the J gene lost 6 bases, with 11 bases spanning the gap. The CDR3 nucleotides read TGTGCCAGTAGCGCCCTTCCCCCCGGGGAGCTGTTTTTT. Residues: CASSALPPGELFF.

This clonotype was counted once. The chain carries TRBV7-9 and TRBJ1-1; weak D call: TRBD1 (5 bases). Trimming left V 5 bases short and J 10 bases short, with 23 bases between. The CDR3 runs 15 residues. Germline CDR1 SEHNR, CDR2 FQNEAQ (reference sequence). CDR3 region: CASSKPGMAGDSAFF. The CDR3 bases are TGTGCCAGCAGCAAACCTGGGATGGCGGGGGATTCAGCTTTCTTT.

This clonotype was seen repeatedly, ten times or more. The genes are TRBV7-2 and TRBJ2-1; possibly TRBD2 for D (6 bases). V was trimmed by 4 bases and J by 0 bases, leaving 13 bases between them. The CDR3 consists of 16 residues. The germline gives CDR1 SGHTA, CDR2 FQGNSA. The CDR3 DNA follows: TGTGCCAGCAGCTCCGCTAGCGTCCTCTCCTACAATGAGCAGTTCTTC. Translated: CASSSASVLSYNEQFF.

This clonotype was detected ten times or more. The rearrangement joins TRBV5-1 to TRBJ1-1; unclear D gene. This CDR3 is 14 amino acids long. V was cut by 0 bases and J by 4 bases, with 10 bases left in between. In germline, CDR1 is SGHRS, CDR2 YFSETQ. The CDR3 region is CASSLVQEFTEAFF. DNA for the CDR3: TGCGCCAGCAGCTTGGTTCAGGAGTTCACTGAAGCTTTCTTT.

This clonotype showed up just a few times. This sequence joins TRBV4-1 and TRBJ2-1; 14 bases align to TRBD2. V was pared by 3 bases and J by 8 bases, with 9 bases of the junction left unmatched. The CDR3 consists of 17 residues. Germline assignment: CDR1 MGHRA and CDR2 YSYEKL. The CDR3 bases are TGCGCCAGCAGCCACTTAGGACTAGCGGGAGGTATAGATGAGCAGTTCTTC. It specifies CASSHLGLAGGIDEQFF.

V and J are TRBV14 and TRBJ2-1; D may be TRBD1 or TRBD2 (5 bases each). The CDR3 consists of 15 residues. V dropped 6 bases and J dropped 2 bases, with 14 bases sitting between them. Germline V gives CDR1 SGHDN, CDR2 FVKESK. CDR3 loop: CASRKAGTPYNEQFF. CDR3 sequence (DNA): TGTGCCAGCAGGAAAGCCGGGACGCCCTACAATGAGCAGTTCTTC.